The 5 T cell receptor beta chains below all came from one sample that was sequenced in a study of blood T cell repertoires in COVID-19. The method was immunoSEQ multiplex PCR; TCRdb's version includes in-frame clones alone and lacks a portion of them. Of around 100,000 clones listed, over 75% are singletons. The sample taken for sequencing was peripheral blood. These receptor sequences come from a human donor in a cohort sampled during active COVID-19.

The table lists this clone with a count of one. CDR3 loop: CASSLQGTATTNEKLFF. The CDR3 DNA reads as TGCGCCAGCAGCTTACAGGGGACCGCTACAACTAATGAAAAACTGTTTTTT. The chain carries TRBV5-1 and TRBJ1-4; 7 positions agree with TRBD1. J lost 0 bases, V lost 2 bases, and 7 bases had no gene match. Germline V gene data show CDR1 as SGHRS and CDR2 as YFSETQ. This CDR3 has 17 residues.

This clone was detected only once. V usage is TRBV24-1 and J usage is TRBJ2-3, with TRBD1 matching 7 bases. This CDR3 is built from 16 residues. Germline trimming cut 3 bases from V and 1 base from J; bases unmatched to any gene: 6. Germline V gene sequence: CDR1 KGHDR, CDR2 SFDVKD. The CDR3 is CATSDTRQGGTDTQYF. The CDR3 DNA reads TGTGCCACCAGTGATACGAGACAGGGAGGCACAGATACGCAGTATTTT.

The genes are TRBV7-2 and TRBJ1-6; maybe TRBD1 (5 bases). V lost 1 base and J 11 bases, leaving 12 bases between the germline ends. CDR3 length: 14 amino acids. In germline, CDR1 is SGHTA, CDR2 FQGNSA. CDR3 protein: CASSLDPGGTPLHF. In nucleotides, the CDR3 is TGTGCCAGCAGCTTAGATCCGGGGGGAACACCCCTCCACTTT.

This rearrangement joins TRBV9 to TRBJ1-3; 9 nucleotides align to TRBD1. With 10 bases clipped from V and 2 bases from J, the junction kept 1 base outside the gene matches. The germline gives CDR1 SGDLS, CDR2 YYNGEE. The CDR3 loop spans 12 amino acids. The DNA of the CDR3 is TGTGCCGGGACAGGGACTGGAAACACCATATATTTT. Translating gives CAGTGTGNTIYF. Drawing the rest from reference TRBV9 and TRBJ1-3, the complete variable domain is DSGVTQTPKHLITATGQRVTLRCSPRSGDLSVYWYQQSLDQGLQFLIQYYNGEERAKGNILERFSAQQFPDLHSELNLSSLELGDSALYFCAGTGTGNTIYFGEGSWLTVV.

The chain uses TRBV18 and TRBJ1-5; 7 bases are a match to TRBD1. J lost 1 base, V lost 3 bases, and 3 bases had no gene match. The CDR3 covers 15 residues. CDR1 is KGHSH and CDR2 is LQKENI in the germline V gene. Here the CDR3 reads CASSPEGQSNQPQHF. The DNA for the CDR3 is TGTGCCAGCTCACCGGAGGGACAGAGCAATCAGCCCCAGCATTTT.